The 29 T cell receptor beta chains listed next were all sequenced from one sample in a study of OX40 agonist ivuxolimab in advanced cancers. Assay: immunoSEQ multiplex PCR; the TCRdb copy retains only in-frame clones and omits some. Found here are around 70,000 clones, roughly 84% of them singletons; the top ten hold roughly 7.1%. The input for sequencing was CD4+ or CD8+ T cells sorted from blood, taken in a trial of the OX40 agonist ivuxolimab. These receptors originate from an adult with an advanced solid tumor such as melanoma, head and neck, liver or kidney cancer.

This chain joins TRBV5-1 and TRBJ2-1; D remains unclear. V was trimmed by 0 bases and J by 4 bases, leaving 11 bases between them. The germline V gene encodes CDR1 SGHRS and CDR2 YFSETQ. This CDR3 has 15 amino acids. CDR3 coding DNA: TGCGCCAGCAGCTTGGAACCCCACTTGTACAATGAGCAGTTCTTC. This sequence encodes CASSLEPHLYNEQFF.

This chain uses TRBV28 with TRBJ2-6; 11 positions agree with TRBD1. Germline V CDR1 and CDR2: MDHEN, SYDVKM. The V segment lost 7 bases and the J segment 0 bases; nucleotides outside the gene matches: 11. The CDR3 covers 19 residues. In nucleotides, the CDR3 is TGTGCCAGCAACTCCCTGGACAGGGGGCTTTCCTCTGGGGCCAACGTCCTGACTTTC. Its translation: CASNSLDRGLSSGANVLTF.

The gene calls are TRBV5-6 and TRBJ1-1; possibly TRBD1 for D (5 bases). V dropped 4 bases and J dropped 0 bases, with 19 bases sitting between them. The CDR3 covers 17 residues. The germline V gene has CDR1 SGHDT and CDR2 YYEEEE. Here the CDR3 DNA reads TGTGCCAGCAGCCTATCACGGGGGTGGAGCATGAACACTGAAGCTTTCTTT. Translation gives CASSLSRGWSMNTEAFF.

This CDR3 reads CASSLGSLTVYEQYF. CDR3 coding DNA: TGTGCCAGCAGCCTTGGTTCGTTGACCGTCTACGAGCAGTACTTC. The chain uses TRBV7-6 and TRBJ2-7; unclear D gene. The CDR3 extends over 15 amino acids. The V end was cut by 5 bases, the J end by 3 bases, with 17 bases between. The V gene's germline CDR1 is SGHVS and CDR2 FNYEAQ.

V is TRBV25-1 and J is TRBJ2-2; 9 nucleotides line up with TRBD1. J was trimmed by 7 bases and V by 3 bases; bases with no gene match: 6. Germline V gene lookup returns CDR1 MGHDK and CDR2 SYGVNS. This CDR3 is 15 amino acids long. DNA of the CDR3: TGTGCCAGCAGTGATATACAGGGGGCAAACGGGGAGCTGTTTTTT. It yields the protein CASSDIQGANGELFF.

The CDR3 DNA reads as TGTGCCAGCAGCCCTAATGGCGAGCAGTTCTTC. This encodes CASSPNGEQFF. This chain uses TRBV7-9 with TRBJ2-1; D gene unclear. Per germline, CDR1 SEHNR and CDR2 FQNEAQ (reference sequence). The CDR3 is made up of 11 amino acids. V was shortened by 5 bases and J by 10 bases, with 9 bases between the two germline ends.

The V and J genes are TRBV10-2 and TRBJ1-4; no reliable D call. The V end lost 8 bases, the J end lost 6 bases, and 7 bases lay between the germline ends. CDR1 and CDR2 (germline): WSHSY, SAAADI. CDR3 length: 11 residues. This CDR3 reads CASLFDEKLFF. CDR3 in DNA: TGCGCCAGCTTATTTGATGAAAAACTGTTTTTT.

In nucleotides, the CDR3 is TGTGCCAACCCGACTAGCGGGGGCCCTACCTGCGCCTACGAGCAGTACTTC. Its translation: CANPTSGGPTCAYEQYF. The chain is built from TRBV27 and TRBJ2-7; TRBD2 matches 12 bases. CDR3 size: 17 residues. Germline CDR1 is MNHEY and CDR2 is SMNVEV (reference sequence). V lost 10 bases to trimming and J lost 2 bases; unmatched junction nucleotides: 15.

This clone was recorded only once. This chain joins TRBV19 and TRBJ2-2, with a tentative D call TRBD1 (6 bases). With 4 bases removed from V and 2 bases from J, the gap between germline ends came to 11 bases. There are 15 residues in the CDR3. In germline, CDR1 is LNHDA, CDR2 SQIVND (reference sequence). CDR3 bases: TGTGCCAGTAGTAGGAAACAGGGCAACACCGGGGAGCTGTTTTTT. As protein: CASSRKQGNTGELFF.

This clone came up a few times. The chain employs TRBV5-4 and TRBJ1-5; no definite D call. CDR1 is SGHNT and CDR2 is YYREEE in the germline V gene (reference sequence). This CDR3 region has 15 residues. V was trimmed by 4 bases and J by 0 bases, leaving 11 bases between them. In DNA form, the CDR3 reads TGTGCCAGCAGCCCCGGGAGCGATAGCAATCAGCCCCAGCATTTT. This encodes CASSPGSDSNQPQHF.

The DNA for the CDR3 is TGTGCCAGCAGCTACACAATAAACTATGGCTACACCTTC. Its protein is CASSYTINYGYTF. The rearrangement uses TRBV5-8 and TRBJ1-2; D is unresolved. CDR3 size: 13 residues. Trimming pared 3 bases from V and 2 bases from J, leaving 8 bases between. The germline V gene encodes CDR1 SGHTS and CDR2 YDEGEE.

The chain couples TRBV9 to TRBJ2-2; 8 bases align to TRBD2. Per the germline V gene, CDR1 is SGDLS and CDR2 is YYNGEE. The CDR3 sequence is 16 residues long. The V segment lost 0 bases and the J segment 2 bases; nucleotides outside the gene matches: 3. The chain's CDR3 is CASSVEAGGNTGELFF. The CDR3 DNA reads as TGTGCCAGCAGCGTAGAGGCGGGGGGAAACACCGGGGAGCTGTTTTTT.

CDR3 region: CASSLDRGTGELFF. Here the CDR3 DNA reads TGTGCCAGCAGCCTAGACAGGGGCACCGGGGAGCTGTTTTTT. This sequence joins TRBV7-3 and TRBJ2-2, with 8 bases fitting TRBD1. This CDR3 spans 14 amino acids. The germline V gene encodes CDR1 SGHTA and CDR2 FQGTGA. The ends lost 5 bases at V and 4 bases at J; junction bases unmatched: 3.

The sample holds a few counts of this clone. The chain recombines TRBV5-6 with TRBJ1-1; D is unresolved. The CDR3 consists of 14 residues. Germline CDR1 SGHDT, CDR2 YYEEEE. Between the trimmed V and J ends, which lost 4 bases and 5 bases, there was a span of 15 bases. Here the CDR3 reads CASSRSGVGTEAFF. The CDR3 DNA reads TGTGCCAGCAGCCGTTCCGGGGTGGGGACTGAAGCTTTCTTT.

This clone was detected only once. The V gene is TRBV11-2, the J gene TRBJ2-2, with 10 bases fitting TRBD1. The CDR3 is made up of 15 amino acids. V lost 5 bases to trimming and J lost 5 bases; unmatched junction nucleotides: 5. In germline, CDR1 is SGHAT, CDR2 FQNNGV. Here the CDR3 reads CASSPGTGVTGELFF. CDR3 nucleotides: TGTGCCAGCAGCCCCGGGACAGGGGTTACCGGGGAGCTGTTTTTT.

The gene calls are TRBV27 and TRBJ1-1; D gene ambiguous. Germline assignment: CDR1 MNHEY and CDR2 SMNVEV (reference sequence). The CDR3 has 13 residues. The V gene lost 5 bases and the J gene lost 5 bases, with 12 bases spanning the gap. CDR3 DNA sequence: TGTGCCAGCAGTCCAACACGGGGAACTGAAGCTTTCTTT. This sequence encodes CASSPTRGTEAFF.

J is TRBJ1-5 and V is TRBV2; TRBD1 agrees at 7 bases. From germline, CDR1 is SNHLY and CDR2 FYNNEI. The J segment lost 4 bases and the V segment lost 7 bases, leaving 10 bases of the junction unmatched. This CDR3 has 15 amino acids. The CDR3 sequence: CASNKGGAGNQPQHF. CDR3 in DNA: TGTGCCAGCAATAAAGGGGGCGCGGGAAATCAGCCCCAGCATTTT.

V gene TRBV18 combines with J gene TRBJ1-5; 8 bases align to TRBD1. Germline V gene lookup returns CDR1 KGHSH and CDR2 LQKENI. This CDR3 has 14 amino acids. V trimming: 6 bases; J trimming: 5 bases; junction bases outside the gene matches: 6. The DNA of the CDR3 is TGTGCCAGCTCCCGTACAGGGGGGGATCAGCCCCAGCATTTT. Amino acids: CASSRTGGDQPQHF. The variable domain in full, completed from reference TRBV18 and TRBJ1-5, reads NAGVMQNPRHLVRRRGQEARLRCSPMKGHSHVYWYRQLPEEGLKFMVYLQKENIIDESGMPKERFSAEFPKEGPSILRIQQVVRGDSAAYFCASSRTGGDQPQHFGDGTRLSIL.

CDR3 protein: CASSSGTGGKNEQFF. CDR3 sequence (DNA): TGCGCCAGCAGCTCTGGGACAGGGGGCAAAAATGAGCAGTTCTTC. V is TRBV5-1 and J is TRBJ2-1; 12 positions match TRBD1. The germline CDR1 and CDR2 sequences are SGHRS and YFSETQ. V shed 3 bases and J 7 bases; nucleotides not matched to a gene: 5. The CDR3 is made up of 15 amino acids.

The chain couples TRBV29-1 to TRBJ2-1; 8 nucleotides match TRBD2. The V gene end was trimmed by 4 bases and the J gene end by 5 bases; junction bases not matched to a gene: 7. Germline CDR1 SQVTM, CDR2 ANQGSEA. This CDR3 has 14 amino acids. The CDR3 DNA reads as TGCAGCGTTGGTAGAAGCGGGGGTAACAATGAGCAGTTCTTC. Amino acid sequence: CSVGRSGGNNEQFF.

This clone was seen at least ten times. The chain joins TRBV19 to TRBJ2-2; 10 positions match TRBD1. V shed 4 bases, J shed 1 base, and the junction held 3 bases outside the gene matches. Germline loops: CDR1 LNHDA, CDR2 SQIVND (reference sequence). CDR3 size: 16 residues. The CDR3 is CASSTRDRGNTGELFF. As DNA, the CDR3 is TGTGCCAGTAGTACGCGGGACAGGGGGAACACCGGGGAGCTGTTTTTT.

The gene calls are TRBV9 and TRBJ1-1; D is uncertain. This CDR3 comprises 14 residues. The V gene lost 0 bases and the J gene lost 2 bases, with 8 bases spanning the gap. From germline, CDR1 is SGDLS and CDR2 YYNGEE. The CDR3 sequence: CASSVEQVNTEAFF. For the CDR3, the DNA is TGTGCCAGCAGCGTAGAGCAGGTTAACACTGAAGCTTTCTTT. The variable domain in full, completed from reference TRBV9 and TRBJ1-1, reads DSGVTQTPKHLITATGQRVTLRCSPRSGDLSVYWYQQSLDQGLQFLIQYYNGEERAKGNILERFSAQQFPDLHSELNLSSLELGDSALYFCASSVEQVNTEAFFGQGTRLTVV.

This chain joins TRBV9 and TRBJ2-1; TRBD2 matches at 11 bases. Looked up from germline, CDR1 is SGDLS and CDR2 is YYNGEE. The V and J ends lost 3 bases and 4 bases, in that order; junction bases with no gene match: 3. CDR3 size: 15 residues. Written as DNA, the CDR3 is TGTGCCAGCAGCGCCGGGACTAGCGGTTACAATGAGCAGTTCTTC. Translated: CASSAGTSGYNEQFF.

The rearrangement links TRBV5-1 to TRBJ2-7, with D possibly being TRBD1 or TRBD2 (5 bases each). V was clipped by 0 bases and J by 7 bases, with 14 bases between them. Germline V gene lookup returns CDR1 SGHRS and CDR2 YFSETQ. The CDR3 is 14 residues long. The CDR3 DNA is TGCGCCAGCAGCTTGGTTGCAGGGACGGGAGAGCAGTACTTC. This translates into CASSLVAGTGEQYF.

The V gene is TRBV6-5, the J gene TRBJ1-1, with D unresolved. There are 16 residues in the CDR3. V lost 2 bases and J lost 0, with 13 bases in between. Germline-derived CDR1 and CDR2 are MNHEY and SVGAGI. Written as DNA, the CDR3 is TGTGCCAGCAGTTACAGGGTAGGCGTTCTGAACACTGAAGCTTTCTTT. Amino acid sequence: CASSYRVGVLNTEAFF.

In its sample, this clone was seen a few times. The V call is TRBV11-2, the J call TRBJ2-7; no definite D call. Trimming pared 4 bases from V and 4 bases from J, leaving 8 bases between. CDR1 SGHAT and CDR2 FQNNGV come from the germline V gene. The length of the CDR3 is 12 residues. For the CDR3, the DNA is TGTGCCAGCAGCTCCATTTTTTACGAGCAGTACTTC. It is translated as CASSSIFYEQYF.

This clone came up once. This rearrangement joins TRBV2 to TRBJ2-5, with 12 bases matching TRBD2. After removal of 3 bases from V and 4 bases from J, the junction contained 6 bases not matched to a gene. CDR3 length: 16 residues. Germline values: CDR1 SNHLY, CDR2 FYNNEI. The DNA of the CDR3 is TGTGCCAGCAGTGACCAGACTAGCGGGGGCCTAGAGACCCAGTACTTC. Residues: CASSDQTSGGLETQYF.

The V and J genes are TRBV5-4 and TRBJ1-2; TRBD1 is a possible D gene (5 bases). Germline-derived CDR1 and CDR2 are SGHNT and YYREEE (reference sequence). Trimming removed 0 bases from V and 6 bases from J, with 21 bases in between. This CDR3 has 17 amino acids. CDR3 nucleotides: TGTGCCAGCAGCTTGGCGGGGGGAAGATTCGAGGCCAATGGCTACACCTTC. Encoded protein: CASSLAGGRFEANGYTF.

CDR3 protein: CASSPVGVSEAFF. CDR3 sequence (DNA): TGTGCCAGCTCGCCAGTAGGGGTTTCTGAAGCTTTCTTT. This chain joins TRBV18 and TRBJ1-1, with D maybe TRBD1 (5 bases). Germline CDR1 and CDR2: KGHSH and LQKENI. The CDR3 is made up of 13 amino acids. The V gene lost 6 bases and the J gene lost 6 bases, with 14 bases spanning the gap.